Below, 25 T cell receptor beta chains from the same sample are listed, as sequenced in a study of T cell changes during pregnancy in multiple sclerosis. Libraries were prepared by immunoSEQ multiplex PCR; TCRdb keeps only in-frame clonotypes and omits some of them. The table shows about 61,000 clones, with about 92% occurring only once. This specimen consisted of peripheral blood, obtained in the first trimester of pregnancy. The receptors here all came from a female donor in good health, enrolled as a control in a pregnancy study.

This clone was detected a few times. The rearrangement joins TRBV29-1 to TRBJ1-1; D possibly corresponds to TRBD1 (5 bases). V was pared by 5 bases and J by 8 bases, with 15 bases between. Germline lookup yields CDR1 SQVTM and CDR2 ANQGSEA. The CDR3 extends over 12 amino acids. The CDR3 here is CSVREGYREAFF. In nucleotides, the CDR3 is TGCAGCGTTAGGGAGGGTTACAGGGAAGCTTTCTTT.

The rearrangement links TRBV4-1 to TRBJ1-2; TRBD1 aligns across 9 bases. CDR1 is MGHRA and CDR2 is YSYEKL in the germline V gene. V shed 5 bases and J 5 bases; nucleotides not matched to a gene: 6. CDR3 length: 14 residues. CDR3 in amino acids: CASSSGQGGYGYTF. Here the CDR3 DNA reads TGCGCCAGCAGCTCGGGACAGGGAGGATATGGCTACACCTTC.

V usage is TRBV15 and J usage is TRBJ2-7, with D perhaps matching TRBD2 (5 bases). Between the trimmed V and J ends, which lost 5 bases and 2 bases, there was a span of 13 bases. This CDR3 spans 14 amino acids. CDR1 is LNHNV and CDR2 is YYDKDF in the germline V gene (reference sequence). This CDR3 is CATSRGSGPYEQYF. The CDR3 DNA reads TGTGCCACCAGCCGCGGGTCCGGACCCTACGAGCAGTACTTC.

This clone was seen just once. DNA for the CDR3: TGTGCCAGCAGCTTAGGGAGCGGCACAGATACGCAGTATTTT. Protein product: CASSLGSGTDTQYF. The rearrangement uses TRBV7-2 and TRBJ2-3; D is unresolved. The CDR3 spans 14 residues. Germline V CDR1 and CDR2: SGHTA, FQGNSA. V was shortened by 1 base and J by 1 base, with 6 bases between the two germline ends. The full variable domain, rest sourced from reference TRBV7-2 and TRBJ2-3, is GAGVSQSPSNKVTEKGKDVELRCDPISGHTALYWYRQSLGQGLEFLIYFQGNSAPDKSGLPSDRFSAERTGGSVSTLTIQRTQQEDSAVYLCASSLGSGTDTQYFGPGTRLTVL.

This rearrangement joins TRBV6-4 to TRBJ2-7; 10 positions agree with TRBD1. V trimming: 5 bases; J trimming: 3 bases; junction bases outside the gene matches: 4. This CDR3 comprises 14 residues. The germline V gene encodes CDR1 MRHNA and CDR2 SNTAGT. CDR3 nucleotide sequence: TGTGCCAGCAGTAGACAGGGGGCATACTACGAGCAGTACTTC. Amino acids: CASSRQGAYYEQYF.

The chain combines TRBV20-1 with TRBJ2-3, with TRBD2 matching over 7 bases. This CDR3 has 11 amino acids. The germline V gene encodes CDR1 DFQATT and CDR2 SNEGSKA (reference sequence). The trim removed 6 bases at V and 5 bases at J, leaving 2 bases unmatched. DNA for the CDR3: TGCAGTGCCCGCGGGGGAGATACGCAGTATTTT. It encodes CSARGGDTQYF.

The chain has TRBV5-4 and TRBJ1-1; 12 bases are a match to TRBD1. CDR1 is SGHNT, CDR2 YYREEE, per germline (reference sequence). The CDR3 runs 16 residues. Trimming cost V 4 bases and J 4 bases; bases outside gene matches: 8. The DNA of the CDR3 is TGTGCCAGCAGCGTACCGGGACAGGGGGCCACCACTGAAGCTTTCTTT. Translating it yields CASSVPGQGATTEAFF.

The chain recombines TRBV6-1 with TRBJ2-6; 7 nucleotides line up with TRBD1. Germline trimming cut 0 bases from V and 0 bases from J; bases unmatched to any gene: 8. This CDR3 is 19 amino acids long. Germline V gives CDR1 MNHNS, CDR2 SASEGT. CDR3 coding DNA: TGTGCCAGCAGTGAAGCGGGGCCGGGACAGTTCTCTGGGGCCAACGTCCTGACTTTC. This codes for CASSEAGPGQFSGANVLTF.

The genes are TRBV4-3 and TRBJ1-6; 9 bases match TRBD1. Germline trimming cut 0 bases from V and 10 bases from J; bases unmatched to any gene: 7. This CDR3 has 16 residues. Germline CDR1 and CDR2: LGHNA and YSLEER. The CDR3 region is CASSQDLQGASSPLHF. CDR3 sequence (DNA): TGCGCCAGCAGCCAAGATCTACAGGGGGCATCGTCACCCCTCCACTTT.

In this sample, this clone turned up once. The rearrangement links TRBV11-2 to TRBJ1-5; D call uncertain. This CDR3 is built from 18 residues. V was shortened by 0 bases and J by 1 base, with 16 bases between the two germline ends. Germline assignment: CDR1 SGHAT and CDR2 FQNNGV. The CDR3 here is CASSLDKLGRRSNQPQHF. The CDR3 bases are TGTGCCAGCAGCTTAGATAAGCTTGGGAGGCGAAGCAATCAGCCCCAGCATTTT.

The chain couples TRBV27 to TRBJ2-7; D might be TRBD1 (5 bases). CDR1 is MNHEY and CDR2 is SMNVEV in the germline V gene (reference sequence). The V end was cut by 3 bases, the J end by 2 bases, with 8 bases between. There are 13 residues in the CDR3. The CDR3: CASSLGRAYEQYF. CDR3 DNA: TGTGCCAGCAGTTTGGGCAGGGCCTACGAGCAGTACTTC.

The chain couples TRBV28 to TRBJ2-7; 8 bases align to TRBD2. Germline V lookup: CDR1 MDHEN, CDR2 SYDVKM. With 3 bases clipped from V and 3 bases from J, the junction kept 13 bases outside the gene matches. CDR3 size: 17 residues. The CDR3 coding sequence is TGTGCCAGCAGTTTTAGCGGGACGCCCCGTCGGGTCTACGAGCAGTACTTC. Residues: CASSFSGTPRRVYEQYF. Supplemented by reference TRBV28 and TRBJ2-7, the full variable domain reads DVKVTQSSRYLVKRTGEKVFLECVQDMDHENMFWYRQDPGLGLRLIYFSYDVKMKEKGDIPEGYSVSREKKERFSLILESASTNQTSMYLCASSFSGTPRRVYEQYFGPGTRLTVT.

The rearrangement uses TRBV29-1 and TRBJ1-1; 7 positions match TRBD1. Germline V gene lookup returns CDR1 SQVTM and CDR2 ANQGSEA. The CDR3 loop spans 13 amino acids. The V gene end was trimmed by 4 bases and the J gene end by 1 base; junction bases not matched to a gene: 3. CDR3 region: CSVVRDRNTEAFF. The CDR3 coding sequence is TGCAGCGTTGTGAGGGACAGGAACACTGAAGCTTTCTTT. Full variable domain (outside the CDR3, taken from reference TRBV29-1 and TRBJ1-1): SAVISQKPSRDICQRGTSLTIQCQVDSQVTMMFWYRQQPGQSLTLIATANQGSEATYESGFVIDKFPISRPNLTFSTLTVSNMSPEDSSIYLCSVVRDRNTEAFFGQGTRLTVV.

The chain links TRBV27 to TRBJ2-1; D might be TRBD2 (6 bases). Germline CDR1 is MNHEY and CDR2 is SMNVEV (reference sequence). Deletions cut 6 bases from V and 8 bases from J, with 20 bases between. The CDR3 covers 15 residues. The CDR3 here is CASSYTSRGDDEQFF. In DNA form, the CDR3 reads TGTGCCAGCAGCTATACTAGCCGCGGAGACGATGAGCAGTTCTTC.

The chain uses TRBV29-1 and TRBJ2-7; 7 nucleotides agree with TRBD1. CDR1 SQVTM and CDR2 ANQGSEA come from the germline V gene. The CDR3 spans 13 residues. J lost 1 base, V lost 5 bases, and 5 bases had no gene match. CDR3 sequence (DNA): TGCAGCGTTCCAAGGACAGGTTCCTACGAGCAGTACTTC. Its translation is CSVPRTGSYEQYF.

V and J are TRBV28 and TRBJ1-1, with a tentative D call TRBD1 (5 bases). Per germline, CDR1 MDHEN and CDR2 SYDVKM. Deletions cut 3 bases from V and 1 base from J, with 12 bases between. The CDR3 runs to 15 residues. The DNA of the CDR3 is TGTGCCAGCAGTTTTCGTGGCGGGGGGAACACTGAAGCTTTCTTT. Its protein product is CASSFRGGGNTEAFF.

The gene calls are TRBV25-1 and TRBJ2-7; 10 bases are a match to TRBD1. J was trimmed by 4 bases and V by 6 bases; bases with no gene match: 3. CDR1 and CDR2 from the germline V gene are MGHDK and SYGVNS. The CDR3 is made up of 13 amino acids. CDR3 DNA: TGTGCCAGCAGAGGACAGGGGGAGTACGAGCAGTACTTC. As protein: CASRGQGEYEQYF.

The V and J genes are TRBV18 and TRBJ2-2; 8 nucleotides match TRBD1. Trimming at V came to 8 bases and at J to 6 bases, leaving 2 bases not matched to a gene. Germline V gene sequence: CDR1 KGHSH, CDR2 LQKENI. CDR3 length: 12 amino acids. For the CDR3, the DNA is TGTGCCAGCCCAGGGGGCTCCGGGGAGCTGTTTTTT. Its translation: CASPGGSGELFF.

The V and J genes are TRBV29-1 and TRBJ2-5; D not certain. Germline V gene sequence: CDR1 SQVTM, CDR2 ANQGSEA. This CDR3 is 15 amino acids long. V shed 0 bases and J shed 5 bases, with 16 bases lying between them. CDR3 coding DNA: TGCAGCGTTGAAGACCATAGAAATTCGGTCGAGACCCAGTACTTC. As protein: CSVEDHRNSVETQYF.

The chain couples TRBV13 to TRBJ2-7; maybe TRBD2 (5 bases). V lost 5 bases and J lost 0, with 14 bases in between. CDR1 PRHDT and CDR2 FYEKMQ come from the germline V gene (reference sequence). The CDR3 sequence is 15 residues long. The CDR3 DNA sequence: TGTGCCAGCAGCCAGCGGCAGGACCTCTCCTACGAGCAGTACTTC. It codes for CASSQRQDLSYEQYF. Drawing the rest from reference TRBV13 and TRBJ2-7, the complete variable domain is AAGVIQSPRHLIKEKRETATLKCYPIPRHDTVYWYQQGPGQDPQFLISFYEKMQSDKGSIPDRFSAQQFSDYHSELNMSSLELGDSALYFCASSQRQDLSYEQYFGPGTRLTVT.

The gene calls are TRBV14 and TRBJ2-1; D unclear. Germline V lookup: CDR1 SGHDN, CDR2 FVKESK. The CDR3 is 13 amino acids. Trimming took 2 bases from V and 10 from J, leaving 12 bases between them. The CDR3 DNA sequence: TGTGCCAGCAGCCAAAAAATGCTAATCGAGCAGTTCTTC. This encodes CASSQKMLIEQFF.

This clone was seen only a few times. The chain employs TRBV6-4 and TRBJ2-1; the D gene is possibly TRBD2 (5 bases). This CDR3 region has 15 residues. V lost 3 bases, J lost 0 bases, and 9 bases lay in between. Germline CDR1 reads MRHNA; CDR2 reads SNTAGT. As DNA, the CDR3 is TGTGCCAGCAGTGAGTCAGGAGGCTCCTACAATGAGCAGTTCTTC. Its translation: CASSESGGSYNEQFF.

The chain recombines TRBV10-2 with TRBJ2-4, with unresolved D. Germline CDR1 reads WSHSY; CDR2 reads SAAADI. This CDR3 is 13 amino acids long. Trimming removed 4 bases at V and 7 bases at J, with 11 bases between. The CDR3 protein is CASSADPENIQYF. The CDR3 nucleotides are TGCGCCAGCAGTGCCGACCCGGAGAACATTCAGTACTTC.

V is TRBV19 and J is TRBJ2-5; D is possibly TRBD1 (6 bases). The V end lost 1 base, the J end lost 0 bases, and 15 bases lay between the germline ends. Germline V lookup: CDR1 LNHDA, CDR2 SQIVND (reference sequence). The CDR3 covers 17 residues. CDR3: CASSIVRGTPNQETQYF. The CDR3 DNA is TGTGCCAGTAGTATAGTGAGGGGGACACCAAACCAAGAGACCCAGTACTTC. The full variable domain, with the rest looked up from reference TRBV19 and TRBJ2-5, is DGGITQSPKYLFRKEGQNVTLSCEQNLNHDAMYWYRQDPGQGLRLIYYSQIVNDFQKGDIAEGYSVSREKKESFPLTVTSAQKNPTAFYLCASSIVRGTPNQETQYFGPGTRLLVL.

The chain employs TRBV5-5 and TRBJ1-1; a weak D match, TRBD1 (6 bases). The CDR3 has 14 amino acids. The germline gives CDR1 SGHKS, CDR2 YYEKEE (reference sequence). V lost 0 bases to trimming and J lost 0 bases, with 6 bases between them. The CDR3 here is CASSLDRVNTEAFF. Here the CDR3 DNA reads TGTGCCAGCAGCTTGGACAGGGTGAACACTGAAGCTTTCTTT.